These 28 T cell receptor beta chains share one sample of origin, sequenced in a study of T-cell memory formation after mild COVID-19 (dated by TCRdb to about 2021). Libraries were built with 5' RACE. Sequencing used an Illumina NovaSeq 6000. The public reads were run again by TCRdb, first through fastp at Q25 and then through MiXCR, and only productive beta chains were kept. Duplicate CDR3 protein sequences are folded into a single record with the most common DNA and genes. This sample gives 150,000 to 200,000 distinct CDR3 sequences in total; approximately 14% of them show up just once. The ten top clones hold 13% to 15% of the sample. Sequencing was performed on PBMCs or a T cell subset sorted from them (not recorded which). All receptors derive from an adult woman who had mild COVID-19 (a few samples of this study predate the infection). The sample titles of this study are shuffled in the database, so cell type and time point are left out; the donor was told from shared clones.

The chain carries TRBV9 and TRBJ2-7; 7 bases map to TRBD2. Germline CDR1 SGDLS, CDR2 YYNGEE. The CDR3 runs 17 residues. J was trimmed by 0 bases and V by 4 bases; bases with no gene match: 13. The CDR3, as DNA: TGTGCCAGCAGCCCTCGCCCCGGGGGGATAGGCTCCTACGAGCAGTACTTC. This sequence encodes CASSPRPGGIGSYEQYF. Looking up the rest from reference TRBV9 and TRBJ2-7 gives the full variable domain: DSGVTQTPKHLITATGQRVTLRCSPRSGDLSVYWYQQSLDQGLQFLIQYYNGEERAKGNILERFSAQQFPDLHSELNLSSLELGDSALYFCASSPRPGGIGSYEQYFGPGTRLTVT.

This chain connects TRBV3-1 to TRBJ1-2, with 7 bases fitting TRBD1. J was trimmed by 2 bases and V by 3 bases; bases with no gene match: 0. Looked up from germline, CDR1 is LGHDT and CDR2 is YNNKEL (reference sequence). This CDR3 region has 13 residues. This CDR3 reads CASSHRGNYGYTF. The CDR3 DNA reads TGTGCCAGCAGCCACAGGGGGAACTATGGCTACACCTTC.

This CDR3 is CASSQGLTGELFF. As DNA, the CDR3 is TGTGCCAGCAGTCAGGGGTTAACCGGGGAGCTGTTTTTT. The chain uses TRBV9 and TRBJ2-2; D is possibly TRBD1 (6 bases). The CDR3 covers 13 residues. The V end lost 5 bases, the J end lost 5 bases, and 10 bases lay between the germline ends. CDR1 and CDR2 from the germline V gene are SGDLS and YYNGEE.

For the CDR3, the DNA is TGTGCCAGCAGCTTTAGGACTAGCGGGAAACCCCACGAGCAGTACTTC. This translates into CASSFRTSGKPHEQYF. The chain combines TRBV5-6 with TRBJ2-7; TRBD2 matches at 12 bases. V was clipped by 2 bases and J by 5 bases; unmatched bases: 8. There are 16 residues in the CDR3. The germline CDR1 and CDR2 sequences are SGHDT and YYEEEE.

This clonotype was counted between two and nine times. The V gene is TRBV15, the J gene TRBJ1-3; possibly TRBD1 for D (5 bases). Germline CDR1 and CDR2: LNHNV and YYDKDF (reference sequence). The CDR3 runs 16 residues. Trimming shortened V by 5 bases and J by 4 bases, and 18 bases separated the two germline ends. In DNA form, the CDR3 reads TGTGCCACCAGCCGCTCGAATAAGGGGAGAGGAAACACCATATATTTT. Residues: CATSRSNKGRGNTIYF.

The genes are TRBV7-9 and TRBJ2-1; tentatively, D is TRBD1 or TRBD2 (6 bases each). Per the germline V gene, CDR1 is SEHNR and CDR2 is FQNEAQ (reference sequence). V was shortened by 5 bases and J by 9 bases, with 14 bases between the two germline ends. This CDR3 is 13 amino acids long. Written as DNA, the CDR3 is TGTGCCAGCAGCCCAAGCCGGGGGCGTGAGCAGTTCTTC. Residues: CASSPSRGREQFF.

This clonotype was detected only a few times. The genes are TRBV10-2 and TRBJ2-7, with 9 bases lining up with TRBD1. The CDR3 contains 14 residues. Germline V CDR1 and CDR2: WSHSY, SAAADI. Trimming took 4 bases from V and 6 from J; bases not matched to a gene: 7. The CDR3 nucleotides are TGCGCCAGCAGTGTAGACAGGGGGGTTTTCGAGCAGTACTTC. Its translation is CASSVDRGVFEQYF.

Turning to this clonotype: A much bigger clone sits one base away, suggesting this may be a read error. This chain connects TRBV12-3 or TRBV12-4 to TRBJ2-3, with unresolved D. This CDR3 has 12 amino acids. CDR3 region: CASSRGPDPQYF. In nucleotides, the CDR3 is TGTGCCAGCAGTCGAGGACCAGATCCGCAGTATTTT.

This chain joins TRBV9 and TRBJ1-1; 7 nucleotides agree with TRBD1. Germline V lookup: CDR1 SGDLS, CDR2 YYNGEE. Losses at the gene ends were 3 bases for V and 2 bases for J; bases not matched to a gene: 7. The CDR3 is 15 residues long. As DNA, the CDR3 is TGTGCCAGCAGCGCTTGGACAGGTGGAAACACTGAAGCTTTCTTT. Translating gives CASSAWTGGNTEAFF.

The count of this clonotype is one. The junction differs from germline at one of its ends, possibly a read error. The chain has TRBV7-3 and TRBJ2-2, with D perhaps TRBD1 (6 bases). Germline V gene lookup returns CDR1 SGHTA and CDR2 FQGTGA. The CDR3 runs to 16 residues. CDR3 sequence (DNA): TGTGCCAGCAGCCCCCGGGATCGTAGGGACACCTGGGAGCTGTTTTTT. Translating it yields CASSPRDRRDTWELFF.

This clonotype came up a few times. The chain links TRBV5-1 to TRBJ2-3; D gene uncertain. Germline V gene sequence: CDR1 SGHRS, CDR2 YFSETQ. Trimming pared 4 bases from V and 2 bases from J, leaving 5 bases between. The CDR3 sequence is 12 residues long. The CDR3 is CASSDDTDTQYF. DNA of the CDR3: TGCGCCAGCAGCGATGACACAGATACGCAGTATTTT.

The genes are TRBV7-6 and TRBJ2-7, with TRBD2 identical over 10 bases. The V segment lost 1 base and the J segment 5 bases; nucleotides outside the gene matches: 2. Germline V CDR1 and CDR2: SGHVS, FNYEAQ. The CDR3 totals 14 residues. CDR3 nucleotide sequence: TGTGCCAGCAGCTTAGTAGCGGGGGGCGACGAGCAGTACTTC. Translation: CASSLVAGGDEQYF.

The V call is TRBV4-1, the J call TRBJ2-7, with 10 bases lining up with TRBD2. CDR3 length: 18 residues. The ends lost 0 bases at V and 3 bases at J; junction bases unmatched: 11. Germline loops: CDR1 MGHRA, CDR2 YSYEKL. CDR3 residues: CASSQDRVGVAGGYEQYF. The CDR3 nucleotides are TGCGCCAGCAGCCAAGATCGGGTTGGAGTAGCGGGGGGCTACGAGCAGTACTTC.

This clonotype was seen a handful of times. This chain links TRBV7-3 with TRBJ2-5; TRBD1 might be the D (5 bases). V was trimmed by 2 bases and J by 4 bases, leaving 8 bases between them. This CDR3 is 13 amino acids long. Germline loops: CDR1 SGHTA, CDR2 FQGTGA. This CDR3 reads CASSLGAGETQYF. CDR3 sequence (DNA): TGTGCCAGCAGCTTAGGGGCAGGAGAGACCCAGTACTTC.

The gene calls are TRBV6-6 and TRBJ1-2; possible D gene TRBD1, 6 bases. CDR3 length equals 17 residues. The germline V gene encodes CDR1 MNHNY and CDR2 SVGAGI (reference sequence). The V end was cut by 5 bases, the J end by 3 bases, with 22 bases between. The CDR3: CASSTGQGAPWDYGYTF. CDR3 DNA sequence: TGTGCCAGCAGTACAGGGCAGGGAGCGCCCTGGGACTATGGCTACACCTTC.

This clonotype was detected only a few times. CDR3 nucleotide sequence: TGTGCCAGCAGCGTAGCCCCTAGCGGGAGTGGGGGAGAGACCCAGTACTTC. Translating gives CASSVAPSGSGGETQYF. The chain links TRBV9 to TRBJ2-5, with 10 positions matching TRBD2. This CDR3 is 17 amino acids long. With 0 bases clipped from V and 4 bases from J, the junction kept 9 bases outside the gene matches. The V gene's germline CDR1 is SGDLS and CDR2 YYNGEE.

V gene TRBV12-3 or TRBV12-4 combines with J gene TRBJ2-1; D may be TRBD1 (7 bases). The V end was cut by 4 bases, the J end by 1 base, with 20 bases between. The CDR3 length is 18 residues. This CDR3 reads CASSSRQGLIGSYNEQFF. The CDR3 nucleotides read TGTGCCAGCAGTTCGAGACAGGGACTCATTGGGTCCTACAATGAGCAGTTCTTC.

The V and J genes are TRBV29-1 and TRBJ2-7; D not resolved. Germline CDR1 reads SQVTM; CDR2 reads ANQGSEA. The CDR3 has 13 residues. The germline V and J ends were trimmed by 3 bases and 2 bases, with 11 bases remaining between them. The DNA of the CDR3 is TGCAGCGTTGAGTCCAGCACACCCTACGAGCAGTACTTC. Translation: CSVESSTPYEQYF.

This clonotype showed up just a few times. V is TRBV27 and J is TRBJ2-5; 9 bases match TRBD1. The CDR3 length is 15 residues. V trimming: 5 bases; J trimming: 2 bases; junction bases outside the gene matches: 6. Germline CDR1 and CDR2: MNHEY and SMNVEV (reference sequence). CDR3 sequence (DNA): TGTGCCAGCAGTATAAACAGGGGGCGTCAAGAGACCCAGTACTTC. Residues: CASSINRGRQETQYF.

The CDR3 loop is CSAYLAGGPGTYEQYF. The DNA for the CDR3 is TGCAGTGCCTATCTAGCGGGAGGGCCGGGGACCTACGAGCAGTACTTC. The gene calls are TRBV20-1 and TRBJ2-7; 12 nucleotides agree with TRBD2. The CDR3 spans 16 residues. V gave up 6 bases and J gave up 2 bases; unmatched junction bases: 11. The V gene's germline CDR1 is DFQATT and CDR2 SNEGSKA (reference sequence).

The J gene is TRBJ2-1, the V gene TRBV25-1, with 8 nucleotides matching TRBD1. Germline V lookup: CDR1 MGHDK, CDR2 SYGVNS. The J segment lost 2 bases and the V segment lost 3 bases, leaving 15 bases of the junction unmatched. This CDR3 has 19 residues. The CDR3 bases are TGTGCCAGCAGTGATACCCCCGTCCCCCCAGGGGGCGCCTACAATGAGCAGTTCTTC. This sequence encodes CASSDTPVPPGGAYNEQFF.

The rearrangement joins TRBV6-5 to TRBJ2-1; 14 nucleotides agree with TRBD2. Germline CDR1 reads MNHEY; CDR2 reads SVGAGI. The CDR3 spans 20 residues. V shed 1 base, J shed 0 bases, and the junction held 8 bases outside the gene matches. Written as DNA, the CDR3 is TGTGCCAGCAGTTACTTCGCCGGGACTAGCGGGAGCATCTCCTACAATGAGCAGTTCTTC. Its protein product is CASSYFAGTSGSISYNEQFF.

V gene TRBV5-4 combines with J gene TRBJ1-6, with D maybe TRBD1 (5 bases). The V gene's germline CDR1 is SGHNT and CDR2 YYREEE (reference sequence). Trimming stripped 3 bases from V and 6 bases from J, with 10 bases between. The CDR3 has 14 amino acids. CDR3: CASSSSGTNSPLHF. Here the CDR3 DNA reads TGTGCCAGCAGCTCGTCGGGGACTAATTCACCCCTCCACTTT. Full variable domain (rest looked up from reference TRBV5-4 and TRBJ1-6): ETGVTQSPTHLIKTRGQQVTLRCSSQSGHNTVSWYQQALGQGPQFIFQYYREEENGRGNFPPRFSGLQFPNYSSELNVNALELDDSALYLCASSSSGTNSPLHFGNGTRLTVT.

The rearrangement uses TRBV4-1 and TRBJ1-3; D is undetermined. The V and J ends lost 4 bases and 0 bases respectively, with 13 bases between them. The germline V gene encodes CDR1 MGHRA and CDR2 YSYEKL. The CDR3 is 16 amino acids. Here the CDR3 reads CASSRSDANSGNTIYF. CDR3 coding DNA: TGCGCCAGCAGCCGATCGGACGCAAACTCTGGAAACACCATATATTTT.

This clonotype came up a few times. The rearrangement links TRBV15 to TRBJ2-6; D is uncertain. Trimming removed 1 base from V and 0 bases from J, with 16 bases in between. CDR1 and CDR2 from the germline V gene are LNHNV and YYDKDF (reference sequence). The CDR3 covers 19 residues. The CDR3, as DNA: TGTGCCACCAGCAGAGCGTGGCAGCGTACGAGCTCTGGGGCCAACGTCCTGACTTTC. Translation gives CATSRAWQRTSSGANVLTF.

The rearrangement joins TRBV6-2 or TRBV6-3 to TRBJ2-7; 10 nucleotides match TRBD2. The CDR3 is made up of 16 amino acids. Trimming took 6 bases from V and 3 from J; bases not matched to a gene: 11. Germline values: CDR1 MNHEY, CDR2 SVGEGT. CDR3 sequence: CASSPSLAGDRYEQYF. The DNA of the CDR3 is TGTGCCAGCAGCCCCTCCCTAGCGGGAGATCGCTACGAGCAGTACTTC.

Here the CDR3 DNA reads TGTGCCAGCTCACCATCATTTTATGCTAGCGGGAGGGGCTCCTACAATGAGCAGTTCTTC. It encodes CASSPSFYASGRGSYNEQFF. This chain links TRBV18 with TRBJ2-1, with 12 bases aligning to TRBD2. V lost 2 bases, J lost 0 bases, and 11 bases stayed unmatched. The CDR3 is 20 amino acids. Germline V gene data show CDR1 as KGHSH and CDR2 as LQKENI.

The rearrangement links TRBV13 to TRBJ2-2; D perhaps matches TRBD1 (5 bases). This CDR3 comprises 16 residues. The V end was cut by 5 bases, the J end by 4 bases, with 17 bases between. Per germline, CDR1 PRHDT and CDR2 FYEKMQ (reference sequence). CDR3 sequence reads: CASSTGHIDLTGELFF. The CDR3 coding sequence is TGTGCCAGCAGCACCGGACACATTGACCTCACCGGGGAGCTGTTTTTT. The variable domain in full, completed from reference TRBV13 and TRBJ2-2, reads AAGVIQSPRHLIKEKRETATLKCYPIPRHDTVYWYQQGPGQDPQFLISFYEKMQSDKGSIPDRFSAQQFSDYHSELNMSSLELGDSALYFCASSTGHIDLTGELFFGEGSRLTVL.